This entry features one TCR beta chain sequence. Its target is unknown. This sample stems from a study of shared clonotypes between healthy human individuals. Overall study: The donor pool was made up of a couple of women and three men aged 18 to 49. Study-wide points: Generation of non-shared clonotypes was less probable than generation of clonotypes shared by all four donors. Shared across a few donors were 4% to 5% of the naive CD4 clonotypes. What naive subsets generally showed was a larger estimated richness than memory subsets showed.

Between the trimmed V and J ends, which lost 5 bases and 3 bases, there was a span of 16 bases. The CDR3 runs 14 residues. Germline V gene data show CDR1 as SQVTM and CDR2 as ANQGSEA. Data came from immunoSEQ multiplex PCR; TCRdb stores just in-frame clones and leaves some out. This sample yields 780,000 or so clones, of which roughly 72% are seen a single time; under 2% belongs to the top ten. The chain uses TRBV29-1 and TRBJ2-5; tentative D call: TRBD1 (7 bases). Sequencing was performed on memory CD4+ T cells sorted from blood. Sample subset: CD45RA-negative fraction. The receptor's source is a woman in her thirties in good health. The CDR3 region has the DNA TGCAGCGTTCTTTCGGGCAGGGGGGAAGAGACCCAGTACTTC. It translates to CSVLSGRGEETQYF.